This TCR beta chain stems from a study of post-analysis software for immune sequencing data. Study in general: Patients with relapsing-remitting, secondary progressive and progressive-relapsing multiple sclerosis courses were all represented. The study's findings and limits: With TRBV5-6, TRBV5-1 and TRBV20-1 included, about five TRBV segments were more frequent in patients than in controls.

With V trimmed by 11 bases and J by 9 bases, 5 bases remained unmatched. CDR1 is KGHDR and CDR2 is SFDVKD in the germline V gene. The CDR3 is 13 residues long. cDNA libraries for TCR beta contained unique molecular identifiers. TCRdb ran MiXCR on the PCR reads and lists one entry per CDR3 protein. The sample lists hundreds of thousands of distinct CDR3 sequences, under 55% occurring once. On this clonotype itself: Its antigen is undetermined.

Sample: blood. The TCR sequence derives from a girl aged 10 to 17 with multiple sclerosis. The chain has TRBV24-1 and TRBJ2-1, with 14 bases fitting TRBD2. In nucleotides, the CDR3 is TGTGCCATCGGGACTAGCGGGAGACTTGAGCAGTTCTTC. It yields the protein CAIGTSGRLEQFF.